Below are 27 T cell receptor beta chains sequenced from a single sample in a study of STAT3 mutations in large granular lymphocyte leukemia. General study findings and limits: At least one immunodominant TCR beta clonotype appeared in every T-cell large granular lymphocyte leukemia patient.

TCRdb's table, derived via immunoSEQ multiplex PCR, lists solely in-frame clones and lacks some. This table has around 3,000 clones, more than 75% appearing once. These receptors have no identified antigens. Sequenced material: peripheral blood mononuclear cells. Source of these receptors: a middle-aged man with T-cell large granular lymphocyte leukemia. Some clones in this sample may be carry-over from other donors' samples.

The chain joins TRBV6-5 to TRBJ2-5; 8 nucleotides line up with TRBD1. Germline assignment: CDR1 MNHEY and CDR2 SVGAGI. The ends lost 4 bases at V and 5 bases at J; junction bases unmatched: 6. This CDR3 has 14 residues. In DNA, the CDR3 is TGTGCCAGCAGTTTCAGGGGGCTGGGGGAGACCCAGTACTTC. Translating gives CASSFRGLGETQYF.

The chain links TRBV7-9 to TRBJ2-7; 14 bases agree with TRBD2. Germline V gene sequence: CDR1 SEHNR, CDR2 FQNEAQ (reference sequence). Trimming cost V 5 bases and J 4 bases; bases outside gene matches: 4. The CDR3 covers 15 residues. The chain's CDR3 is CASSGGTSGGYEQYF. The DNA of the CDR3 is TGTGCCAGCAGCGGTGGGACTAGCGGGGGATACGAGCAGTACTTC.

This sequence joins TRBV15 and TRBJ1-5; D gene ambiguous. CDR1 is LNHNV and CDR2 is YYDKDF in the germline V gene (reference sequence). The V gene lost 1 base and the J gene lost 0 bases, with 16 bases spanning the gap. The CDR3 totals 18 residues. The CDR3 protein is CATSRVPRSVDSNQPQHF. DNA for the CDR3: TGTGCCACCAGCAGAGTCCCAAGGAGCGTCGATAGCAATCAGCCCCAGCATTTT. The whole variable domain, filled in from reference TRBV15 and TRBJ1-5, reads DAMVIQNPRYQVTQFGKPVTLSCSQTLNHNVMYWYQQKSSQAPKLLFHYYDKDFNNEADTPDNFQSRRPNTSFCFLDIRSPGLGDTAMYLCATSRVPRSVDSNQPQHFGDGTRLSIL.

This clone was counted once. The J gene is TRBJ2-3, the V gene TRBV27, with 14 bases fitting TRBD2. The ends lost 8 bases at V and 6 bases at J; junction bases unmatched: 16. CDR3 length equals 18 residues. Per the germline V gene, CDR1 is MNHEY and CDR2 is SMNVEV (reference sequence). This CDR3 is CASGGTAGLAGGRDTQYF. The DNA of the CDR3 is TGTGCCAGCGGGGGGACCGCCGGACTAGCGGGGGGCCGTGATACGCAGTATTTT.

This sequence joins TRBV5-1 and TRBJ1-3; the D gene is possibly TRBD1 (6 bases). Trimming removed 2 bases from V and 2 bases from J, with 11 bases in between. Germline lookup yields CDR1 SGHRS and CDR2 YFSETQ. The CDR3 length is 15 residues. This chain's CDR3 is CASSLEGEAGNTIYF. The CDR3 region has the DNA TGCGCCAGCAGCTTAGAGGGGGAGGCTGGAAACACCATATATTTT.

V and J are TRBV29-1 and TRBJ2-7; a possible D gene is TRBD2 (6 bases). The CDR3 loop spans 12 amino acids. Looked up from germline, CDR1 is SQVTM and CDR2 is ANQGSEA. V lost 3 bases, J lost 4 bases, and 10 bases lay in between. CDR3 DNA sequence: TGCAGCGTTGACAGTGGGGGGTACGAGCAGTACTTC. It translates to CSVDSGGYEQYF.

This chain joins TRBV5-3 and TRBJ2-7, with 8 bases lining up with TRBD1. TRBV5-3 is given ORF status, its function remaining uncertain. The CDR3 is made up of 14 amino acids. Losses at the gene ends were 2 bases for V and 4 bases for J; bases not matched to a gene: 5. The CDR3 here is CARSLRRGPYEQYF. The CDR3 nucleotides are TGTGCCAGAAGCTTACGCAGGGGGCCGTACGAGCAGTACTTC.

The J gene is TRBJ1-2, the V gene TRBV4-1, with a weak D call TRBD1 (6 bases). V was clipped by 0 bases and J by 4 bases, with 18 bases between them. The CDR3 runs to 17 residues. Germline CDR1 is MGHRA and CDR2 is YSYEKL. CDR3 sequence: CASSQEAGAALGYGYTF. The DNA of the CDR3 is TGCGCCAGCAGCCAAGAGGCAGGGGCCGCCCTAGGCTATGGCTACACCTTC.

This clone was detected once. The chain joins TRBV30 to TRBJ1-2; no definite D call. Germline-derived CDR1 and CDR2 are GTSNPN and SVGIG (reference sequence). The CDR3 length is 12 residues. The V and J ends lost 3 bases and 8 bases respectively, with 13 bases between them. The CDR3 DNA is TGTGCCTGGAGCGCGTCGGTTGGCGGCTACACCTTC. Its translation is CAWSASVGGYTF.

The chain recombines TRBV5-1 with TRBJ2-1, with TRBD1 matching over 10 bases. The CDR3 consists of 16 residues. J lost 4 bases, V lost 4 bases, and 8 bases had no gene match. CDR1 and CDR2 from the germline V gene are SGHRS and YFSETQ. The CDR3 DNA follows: TGCGCCAGCAGCCCGTCCGGGACAGGGGCATACAATGAGCAGTTCTTC. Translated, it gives CASSPSGTGAYNEQFF.

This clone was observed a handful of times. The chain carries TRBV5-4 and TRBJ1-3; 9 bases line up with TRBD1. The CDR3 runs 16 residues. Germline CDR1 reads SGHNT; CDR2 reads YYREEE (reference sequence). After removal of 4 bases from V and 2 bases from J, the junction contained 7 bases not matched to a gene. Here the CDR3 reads CASSEGTGGTGNTIYF. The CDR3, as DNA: TGTGCCAGCAGCGAGGGAACAGGGGGCACTGGAAACACCATATATTTT.

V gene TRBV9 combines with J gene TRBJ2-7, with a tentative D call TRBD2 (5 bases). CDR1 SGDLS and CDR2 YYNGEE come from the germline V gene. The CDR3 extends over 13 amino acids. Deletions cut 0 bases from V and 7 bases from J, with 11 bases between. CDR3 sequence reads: CASSVVLGGEQYF. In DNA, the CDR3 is TGTGCCAGCAGCGTAGTACTGGGCGGGGAGCAGTACTTC.

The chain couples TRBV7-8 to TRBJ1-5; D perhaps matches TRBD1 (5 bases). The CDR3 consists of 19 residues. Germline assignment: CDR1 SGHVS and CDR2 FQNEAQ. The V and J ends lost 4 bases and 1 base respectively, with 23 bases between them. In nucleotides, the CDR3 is TGTGCCAGCAGCTCCCTTTTGGGGGAGGGTCGGGCAAGCAATCAGCCCCAGCATTTT. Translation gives CASSSLLGEGRASNQPQHF.

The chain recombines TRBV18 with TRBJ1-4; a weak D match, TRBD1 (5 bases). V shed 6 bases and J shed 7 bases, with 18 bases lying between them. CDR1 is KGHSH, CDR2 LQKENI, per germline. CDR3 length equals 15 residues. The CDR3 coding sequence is TGTGCCAGCTCTGTCCTCGAAGGTGGGGGTGAAAAACTGTTTTTT. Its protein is CASSVLEGGGEKLFF.

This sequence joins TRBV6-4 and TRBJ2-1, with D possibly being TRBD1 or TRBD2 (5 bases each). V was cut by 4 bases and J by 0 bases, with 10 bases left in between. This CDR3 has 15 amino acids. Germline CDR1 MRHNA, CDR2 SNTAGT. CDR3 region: CASSVEGSSYNEQFF. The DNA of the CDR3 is TGTGCCAGCAGTGTCGAGGGGTCCTCCTACAATGAGCAGTTCTTC.

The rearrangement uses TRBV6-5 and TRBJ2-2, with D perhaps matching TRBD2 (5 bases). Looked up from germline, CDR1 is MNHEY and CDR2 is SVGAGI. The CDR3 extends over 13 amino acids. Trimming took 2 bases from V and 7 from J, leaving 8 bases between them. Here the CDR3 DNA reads TGTGCCAGCAGTTACATGGCGGGCGGGGAGCTGTTTTTT. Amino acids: CASSYMAGGELFF.

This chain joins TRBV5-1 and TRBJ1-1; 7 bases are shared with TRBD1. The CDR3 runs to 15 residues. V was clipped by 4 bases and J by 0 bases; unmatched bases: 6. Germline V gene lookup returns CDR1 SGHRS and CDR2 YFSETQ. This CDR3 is CASSTLTGMNTEAFF. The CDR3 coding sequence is TGCGCCAGCAGCACCTTGACAGGGATGAACACTGAAGCTTTCTTT.

The CDR3 coding sequence is TGTGCCAGCAGCCCCGGTGGGGGGGCGTGGAACACTGAAGCTTTCTTT. This encodes CASSPGGGAWNTEAFF. This rearrangement joins TRBV5-8 to TRBJ1-1; a possible D gene is TRBD1 (6 bases). The germline V gene encodes CDR1 SGHTS and CDR2 YDEGEE. CDR3 length: 16 amino acids. The V end was cut by 4 bases, the J end by 1 base, with 17 bases between.

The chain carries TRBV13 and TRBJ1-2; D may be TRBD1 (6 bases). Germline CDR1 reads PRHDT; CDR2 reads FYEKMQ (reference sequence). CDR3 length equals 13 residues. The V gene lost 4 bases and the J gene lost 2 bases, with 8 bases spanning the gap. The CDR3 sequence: CASSWTANYGYTF. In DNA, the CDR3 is TGTGCCAGCAGCTGGACAGCCAACTATGGCTACACCTTC. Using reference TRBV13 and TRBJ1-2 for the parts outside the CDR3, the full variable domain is AAGVIQSPRHLIKEKRETATLKCYPIPRHDTVYWYQQGPGQDPQFLISFYEKMQSDKGSIPDRFSAQQFSDYHSELNMSSLELGDSALYFCASSWTANYGYTFGSGTRLTVV.

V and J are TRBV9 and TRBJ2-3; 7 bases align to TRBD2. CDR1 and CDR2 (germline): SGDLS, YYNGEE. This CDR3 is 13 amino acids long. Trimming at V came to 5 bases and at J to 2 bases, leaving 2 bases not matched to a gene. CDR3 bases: TGTGCCAGCAGGGGGGGGTCCACAGATACGCAGTATTTT. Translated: CASRGGSTDTQYF.

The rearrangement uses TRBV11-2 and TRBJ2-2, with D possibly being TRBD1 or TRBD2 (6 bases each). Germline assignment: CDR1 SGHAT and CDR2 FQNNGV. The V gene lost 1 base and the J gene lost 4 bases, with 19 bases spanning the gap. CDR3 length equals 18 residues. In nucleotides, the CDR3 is TGTGCCAGCAGCTTAGCCGTAAGCCGGGGGCGCCGCACCGGGGAGCTGTTTTTT. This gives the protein CASSLAVSRGRRTGELFF.

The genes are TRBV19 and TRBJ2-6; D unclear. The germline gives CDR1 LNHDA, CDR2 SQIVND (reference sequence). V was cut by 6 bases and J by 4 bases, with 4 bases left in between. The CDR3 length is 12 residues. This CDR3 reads CASRGGANVLTF. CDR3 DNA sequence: TGTGCCAGTAGGGGGGGGGCCAACGTCCTGACTTTC. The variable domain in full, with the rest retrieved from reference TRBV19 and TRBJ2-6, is DGGITQSPKYLFRKEGQNVTLSCEQNLNHDAMYWYRQDPGQGLRLIYYSQIVNDFQKGDIAEGYSVSREKKESFPLTVTSAQKNPTAFYLCASRGGANVLTFGAGSRLTVL.

CDR3 sequence reads: CASNRDFTDTQYF. The CDR3 nucleotides read TGTGCCAGTAACAGGGACTTTACAGATACGCAGTATTTT. The chain couples TRBV19 to TRBJ2-3; D possibly uses TRBD1 or TRBD2 (6 bases each). CDR1 and CDR2 from the germline V gene are LNHDA and SQIVND (reference sequence). Trimming pared 7 bases from V and 3 bases from J, leaving 11 bases between. This CDR3 is 13 amino acids long.

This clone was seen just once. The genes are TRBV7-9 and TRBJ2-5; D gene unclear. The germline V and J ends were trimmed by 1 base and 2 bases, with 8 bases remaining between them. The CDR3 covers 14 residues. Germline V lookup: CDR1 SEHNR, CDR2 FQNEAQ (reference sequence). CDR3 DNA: TGTGCCAGCAGCTTAGGTTTAGCTCAAGAGACCCAGTACTTC. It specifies CASSLGLAQETQYF. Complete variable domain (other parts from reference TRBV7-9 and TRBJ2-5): DTGVSQNPRHKITKRGQNVTFRCDPISEHNRLYWYRQTLGQGPEFLTYFQNEAQLEKSRLLSDRFSAERPKGSFSTLEIQRTEQGDSAMYLCASSLGLAQETQYFGPGTRLLVL.

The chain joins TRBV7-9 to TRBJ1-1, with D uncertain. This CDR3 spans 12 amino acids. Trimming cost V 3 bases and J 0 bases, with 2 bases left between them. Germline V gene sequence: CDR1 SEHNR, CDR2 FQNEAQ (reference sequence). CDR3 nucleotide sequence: TGTGCCAGCAGCTTTATGAACACTGAAGCTTTCTTT. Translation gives CASSFMNTEAFF.

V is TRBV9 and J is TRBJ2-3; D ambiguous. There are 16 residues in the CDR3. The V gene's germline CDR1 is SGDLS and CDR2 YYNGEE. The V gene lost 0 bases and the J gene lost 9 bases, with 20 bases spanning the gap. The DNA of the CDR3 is TGTGCCAGCAGCGTAGAACCAACACTACCCCTATCGACGCAGTATTTT. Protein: CASSVEPTLPLSTQYF. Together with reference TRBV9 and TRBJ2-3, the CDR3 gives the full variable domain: DSGVTQTPKHLITATGQRVTLRCSPRSGDLSVYWYQQSLDQGLQFLIQYYNGEERAKGNILERFSAQQFPDLHSELNLSSLELGDSALYFCASSVEPTLPLSTQYFGPGTRLTVL.

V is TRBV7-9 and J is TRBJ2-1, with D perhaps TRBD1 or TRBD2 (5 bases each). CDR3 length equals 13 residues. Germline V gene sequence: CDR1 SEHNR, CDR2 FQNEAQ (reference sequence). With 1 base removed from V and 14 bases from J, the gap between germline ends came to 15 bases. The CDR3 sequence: CASSLVGAGRKFF. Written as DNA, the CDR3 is TGTGCCAGCAGCTTAGTTGGGGCGGGCCGAAAGTTCTTC.